Following are 27 T cell receptor beta chains from one sample sequenced in a study of cytomegalovirus exposure and HLA in healthy donors. Primers included in the PCR were 60 Vbeta and 13 Jbeta primers. The assay was immunoSEQ multiplex PCR, and TCRdb's table has in-frame clones only and misses some. The data hold 120,000 or so clones, with under 70% observed a single time. The sequencing input was PBMCs. The source is a man younger than 30 in good health and CMV-seronegative.

The chain has TRBV30 and TRBJ1-3; D call uncertain. The V gene's germline CDR1 is GTSNPN and CDR2 SVGIG (reference sequence). This CDR3 is built from 13 residues. The germline V and J ends were trimmed by 0 bases and 0 bases, with 3 bases remaining between them. In DNA form, the CDR3 reads TGTGCCTGGAGTGTCAGCTCTGGAAACACCATATATTTT. As protein: CAWSVSSGNTIYF.

J is TRBJ2-4 and V is TRBV5-6, with D possibly TRBD2 on 6 matching bases. Trimming removed 3 bases at V and 2 bases at J, with 12 bases between. Per the germline V gene, CDR1 is SGHDT and CDR2 is YYEEEE. The CDR3 contains 15 residues. CDR3 region: CASSWDRGTKNIQYF. The CDR3 DNA is TGTGCCAGCAGCTGGGATCGGGGGACCAAAAACATTCAGTACTTC.

CDR3 nucleotide sequence: TGTGCCAGCAGCGCCGAGATCAGGGGTGGCTACACCTTC. The encoded protein is CASSAEIRGGYTF. The rearrangement joins TRBV9 to TRBJ1-2; tentatively, D is TRBD1 (6 bases). The CDR3 extends over 13 amino acids. Germline CDR1 SGDLS, CDR2 YYNGEE. The V gene lost 3 bases and the J gene lost 7 bases, with 13 bases spanning the gap.

This chain uses TRBV27 with TRBJ2-7, with a weak D call TRBD1 (6 bases). Trimming took 3 bases from V and 2 from J, leaving 11 bases between them. The CDR3 covers 14 residues. The V gene's germline CDR1 is MNHEY and CDR2 SMNVEV (reference sequence). This chain's CDR3 is CASSFRGSPYEQYF. DNA of the CDR3: TGTGCCAGCAGTTTCAGGGGATCGCCCTACGAGCAGTACTTC.

This clone has only a few counts. The genes are TRBV19 and TRBJ2-7; D call uncertain. The V gene's germline CDR1 is LNHDA and CDR2 SQIVND (reference sequence). The CDR3 is 13 amino acids. V was trimmed by 1 base and J by 0 bases, leaving 4 bases between them. The DNA for the CDR3 is TGTGCCAGTAGTATAGTAGCCTCCTACGAGCAGTACTTC. Translated, it gives CASSIVASYEQYF.

The rearrangement joins TRBV5-6 to TRBJ2-7; D may be TRBD1 (6 bases). The CDR3 runs to 13 residues. The V gene lost 3 bases and the J gene lost 5 bases, with 12 bases spanning the gap. The germline V gene has CDR1 SGHDT and CDR2 YYEEEE. In nucleotides, the CDR3 is TGTGCCAGCAGCTCCACAGGGCCCCACGAGCAGTACTTC. Protein sequence: CASSSTGPHEQYF.

This clone came up once. V is TRBV7-8 and J is TRBJ2-2; D is perhaps TRBD1 (7 bases). The V gene's germline CDR1 is SGHVS and CDR2 FQNEAQ. V was clipped by 1 base and J by 0 bases, with 12 bases between them. The CDR3 is made up of 17 amino acids. CDR3 sequence reads: CASSLGAGQPNTGELFF. The CDR3 region has the DNA TGTGCCAGCAGCTTAGGGGCGGGACAGCCGAACACCGGGGAGCTGTTTTTT.

V gene TRBV11-2 combines with J gene TRBJ1-5; D not certain. V lost 5 bases, J lost 6 bases, and 17 bases lay in between. Germline values: CDR1 SGHAT, CDR2 FQNNGV. The CDR3 runs to 15 residues. CDR3 nucleotides: TGTGCCAGCAGCCCCAGACCCTTGGCGGGTCAGCCCCAGCATTTT. It codes for CASSPRPLAGQPQHF.

This chain joins TRBV25-1 and TRBJ2-7; tentative D call: TRBD1 (6 bases). There are 14 residues in the CDR3. Per the germline V gene, CDR1 is MGHDK and CDR2 is SYGVNS. Trimming took off 1 base at V and 6 bases at J, with 13 bases between the two ends. The CDR3 DNA is TGTGCCAGCAGTGAATTCAGGGGTTCTGGCGAGCAGTACTTC. Protein sequence: CASSEFRGSGEQYF.

The CDR3 loop reads CASSPRTNPNEQFF. The CDR3 DNA follows: TGTGCCAGCAGCCCCCGGACTAATCCCAATGAGCAGTTCTTC. This rearrangement joins TRBV9 to TRBJ2-1; a possible D gene is TRBD2 (6 bases). Germline lookup yields CDR1 SGDLS and CDR2 YYNGEE. The CDR3 totals 14 residues. V lost 4 bases, J lost 6 bases, and 14 bases lay in between.

The gene calls are TRBV7-8 and TRBJ1-2, with TRBD1 as a possible D gene (5 bases). CDR3 length: 12 amino acids. V gave up 4 bases and J gave up 6 bases, with 9 bases separating them. Germline V gives CDR1 SGHVS, CDR2 FQNEAQ. The CDR3: CASSSRGNGYTF. CDR3 sequence (DNA): TGTGCCAGCAGCTCCCGGGGGAATGGCTACACCTTC. The variable domain in full, with the rest retrieved from reference TRBV7-8 and TRBJ1-2, is GAGVSQSPRYKVAKRGQDVALRCDPISGHVSLFWYQQALGQGPEFLTYFQNEAQLDKSGLPSDRFFAERPEGSVSTLKIQRTQQEDSAVYLCASSSRGNGYTFGSGTRLTVV.

This rearrangement joins TRBV10-3 to TRBJ2-7; 9 bases are shared with TRBD2. The trim removed 10 bases at V and 5 bases at J, leaving 9 bases unmatched. The length of the CDR3 is 13 residues. The germline V gene has CDR1 ENHRY and CDR2 SYGVKD. The CDR3 DNA reads TGTGCCACCCGGGGTAGCGGGAGCGACGAGCAGTACTTC. Amino acids: CATRGSGSDEQYF.

This clone was seen more than once but under ten times. The chain links TRBV20-1 to TRBJ1-2; D call uncertain. Germline-derived CDR1 and CDR2 are DFQATT and SNEGSKA (reference sequence). The CDR3 consists of 11 residues. The chain's CDR3 is CHARVGSGYTF. The CDR3 nucleotides read TGCCATGCTCGGGTTGGGTCTGGCTACACCTTC.

This clone was counted a few times. The rearrangement joins TRBV15 to TRBJ1-1; D unresolved. CDR3 length: 15 amino acids. Trimming took off 0 bases at V and 5 bases at J, with 13 bases between the two ends. Germline CDR1 reads LNHNV; CDR2 reads YYDKDF (reference sequence). In DNA, the CDR3 is TGTGCCACCAGCAGAGATCTTGCTGGCAGGACTGAAGCTTTCTTT. Its translation is CATSRDLAGRTEAFF. The whole variable domain, filled in from reference TRBV15 and TRBJ1-1, reads DAMVIQNPRYQVTQFGKPVTLSCSQTLNHNVMYWYQQKSSQAPKLLFHYYDKDFNNEADTPDNFQSRRPNTSFCFLDIRSPGLGDTAMYLCATSRDLAGRTEAFFGQGTRLTVV.

This clone was detected once. The V call is TRBV4-1, the J call TRBJ2-4, with TRBD2 as a possible D gene (5 bases). CDR1 MGHRA and CDR2 YSYEKL come from the germline V gene. CDR3 length equals 13 residues. Trimming took 2 bases from V and 7 from J, leaving 9 bases between them. The DNA for the CDR3 is TGCGCCAGCAGCCAACAGGACTGGAACATTCAGTACTTC. It yields the protein CASSQQDWNIQYF.

The V and J genes are TRBV9 and TRBJ2-1; D is perhaps TRBD2 (6 bases). Trimming took 0 bases from V and 9 from J, leaving 16 bases between them. CDR1 is SGDLS, CDR2 YYNGEE, per germline. This CDR3 is built from 15 residues. CDR3 sequence reads: CASSVATGVSGEQFF. The CDR3 bases are TGTGCCAGCAGCGTAGCGACGGGGGTCTCGGGTGAGCAGTTCTTC.

In regard to this clone: One end of the junction is discordant with germline, which a read error may explain. The chain recombines TRBV6-1 with TRBJ2-5, with D possibly being TRBD2 (5 bases). The CDR3 spans 15 residues. Looked up from germline, CDR1 is MNHNS and CDR2 is SASEGT. The CDR3 DNA is TGTTCCAGCAGCCCCAGTCCTACAGCGGCCAAGACCCAGTACTTC. Amino acid sequence: CSSSPSPTAAKTQYF.

The chain uses TRBV20-1 and TRBJ2-5, with D maybe TRBD2 (6 bases). The CDR3 extends over 11 amino acids. Trimming pared 6 bases from V and 5 bases from J, leaving 10 bases between. The germline CDR1 and CDR2 sequences are DFQATT and SNEGSKA (reference sequence). The CDR3 bases are TGCAGTGCGGGGGGATGGGAGACCCAGTACTTC. The encoded protein is CSAGGWETQYF.

This clone was seen more than once but under ten times. This rearrangement joins TRBV2 to TRBJ2-2; 9 bases agree with TRBD1. V shed 8 bases, J shed 2 bases, and the junction held 15 bases outside the gene matches. The germline gives CDR1 SNHLY, CDR2 FYNNEI. CDR3 length equals 18 residues. CDR3 bases: TGTGCCAGCGACGCAATAAGACCGGGACAGGGCAACACCGGGGAGCTGTTTTTT. Residues: CASDAIRPGQGNTGELFF.

The chain employs TRBV15 and TRBJ1-1; no definite D call. Germline V gene data show CDR1 as LNHNV and CDR2 as YYDKDF (reference sequence). V lost 1 base, J lost 1 base, and 10 bases lay in between. CDR3 length: 15 residues. CDR3 nucleotides: TGTGCCACCAGCAGAGGTGGCCGCTCGAACACTGAAGCTTTCTTT. Protein: CATSRGGRSNTEAFF.

The genes are TRBV7-3 and TRBJ2-5, with D hard to call. Germline CDR1 reads SGHTA; CDR2 reads FQGTGA. This CDR3 region has 16 residues. Trimming left V 4 bases short and J 3 bases short, with 18 bases between. For the CDR3, the DNA is TGTGCCAGCAGCTCGTGGGCTCCTGACGGAAAAGAGACCCAGTACTTC. Protein sequence: CASSSWAPDGKETQYF.

In this sample, this clone turned up once. V gene TRBV28 combines with J gene TRBJ1-5; 7 bases line up with TRBD1. The CDR3 is 15 amino acids. With V trimmed by 6 bases and J by 2 bases, 7 bases remained unmatched. CDR1 is MDHEN and CDR2 is SYDVKM in the germline V gene. The CDR3 DNA reads TGTGCCAGCAGGGTCGACAGGGTTCGCAATCAGCCCCAGCATTTT. Its translation is CASRVDRVRNQPQHF.

The gene calls are TRBV19 and TRBJ2-7; D is perhaps TRBD1 (5 bases). The V gene's germline CDR1 is LNHDA and CDR2 SQIVND (reference sequence). The CDR3 has 13 residues. Trimming pared 3 bases from V and 2 bases from J, leaving 8 bases between. The CDR3 sequence is CASSIARAYEQYF. CDR3 DNA sequence: TGTGCCAGTAGTATCGCCAGGGCCTACGAGCAGTACTTC.

The genes are TRBV6-5 and TRBJ2-5; D uncertain. Deletions cut 6 bases from V and 7 bases from J, with 12 bases between. Germline V gives CDR1 MNHEY, CDR2 SVGAGI. The CDR3 loop spans 12 amino acids. CDR3 loop: CASRDGLGTQYF. CDR3 nucleotides: TGTGCCAGCAGAGACGGGTTAGGGACCCAGTACTTC.

The chain uses TRBV28 and TRBJ1-1; 10 bases map to TRBD1. The CDR3 extends over 16 amino acids. Unmatched junction bases numbered 12, after V lost 4 bases and J lost 7 bases. In germline, CDR1 is MDHEN, CDR2 SYDVKM. The CDR3 sequence is CASSSPWTGGRYEAFF. CDR3 bases: TGTGCCAGCAGTTCCCCTTGGACAGGGGGGCGGTATGAAGCTTTCTTT.

This chain links TRBV12-5 with TRBJ2-1; D possibly corresponds to TRBD2 (6 bases). V lost 1 base, J lost 6 bases, and 7 bases lay in between. CDR1 and CDR2 from the germline V gene are LGHNT and FRNRAP. The CDR3 loop spans 13 amino acids. The CDR3 region has the DNA TGTGCTAGTGGTTTGGGCGGGGTCAATGAGCAGTTCTTC. This gives the protein CASGLGGVNEQFF.

This chain connects TRBV5-1 to TRBJ2-7; D is possibly TRBD1 (5 bases). Germline V gives CDR1 SGHRS, CDR2 YFSETQ. CDR3 length: 16 amino acids. V lost 0 bases to trimming and J lost 2 bases, with 15 bases between them. CDR3 nucleotides: TGCGCCAGCAGCTTGGGGCCCAGCAGGGCCCCCTACGAGCAGTACTTC. Its translation: CASSLGPSRAPYEQYF.